This paragraph reports one T cell receptor beta chain. The sample comes from a study of cytomegalovirus exposure and HLA in healthy donors. CDR3 length: 14 amino acids. Looked up from germline, CDR1 is LNHDA and CDR2 is SQIVND (reference sequence). The V segment lost 11 bases and the J segment 0 bases; nucleotides outside the gene matches: 6. With 60 Vbeta and 13 Jbeta primers, the PCR was carried out. Libraries were prepared by immunoSEQ multiplex PCR; TCRdb keeps only in-frame clonotypes and omits some of them. Here the sample spans approximately 120,000 clones, approximately 10% being singletons. The rearrangement links TRBV19 to TRBJ1-1, with 10 bases lining up with TRBD1. The sequenced sample consisted of PBMCs. The receptor was isolated from a woman younger than 35 in good health and CMV-seropositive. The CDR3 DNA follows: TGTGCCTCCCGGGACAGGGGCGTGAACACTGAAGCTTTCTTT. Its translation: CASRDRGVNTEAFF.